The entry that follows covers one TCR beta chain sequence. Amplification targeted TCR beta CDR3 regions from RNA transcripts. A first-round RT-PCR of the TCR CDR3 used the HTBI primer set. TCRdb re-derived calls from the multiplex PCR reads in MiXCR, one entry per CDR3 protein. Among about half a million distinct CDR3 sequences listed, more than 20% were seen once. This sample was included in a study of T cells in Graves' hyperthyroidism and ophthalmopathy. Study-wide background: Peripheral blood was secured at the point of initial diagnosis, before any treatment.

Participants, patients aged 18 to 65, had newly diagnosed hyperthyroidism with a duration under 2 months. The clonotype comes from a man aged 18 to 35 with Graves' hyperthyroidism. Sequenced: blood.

CDR3 sequence: CASSLSPGPGLGTEAFF. As DNA, the CDR3 is TGTGCCAGCAGTTTATCTCCCGGCCCAGGGTTGGGCACTGAAGCTTTCTTT. This chain connects TRBV12-3 or TRBV12-4 to TRBJ1-1; tentatively, D is TRBD1 (5 bases). Trimming cost V 2 bases and J 4 bases, with 20 bases left between them. This CDR3 spans 17 amino acids.